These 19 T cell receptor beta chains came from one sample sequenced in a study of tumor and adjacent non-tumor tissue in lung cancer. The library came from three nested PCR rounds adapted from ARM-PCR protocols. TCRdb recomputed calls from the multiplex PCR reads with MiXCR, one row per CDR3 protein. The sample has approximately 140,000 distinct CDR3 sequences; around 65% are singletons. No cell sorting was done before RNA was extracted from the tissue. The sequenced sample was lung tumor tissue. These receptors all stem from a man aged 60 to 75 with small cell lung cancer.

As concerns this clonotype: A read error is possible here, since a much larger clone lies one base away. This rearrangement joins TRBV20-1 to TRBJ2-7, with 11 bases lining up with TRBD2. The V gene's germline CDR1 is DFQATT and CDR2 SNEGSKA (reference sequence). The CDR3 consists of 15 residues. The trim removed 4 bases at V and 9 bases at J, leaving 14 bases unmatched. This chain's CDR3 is CSAKQSIAGGLGQYF. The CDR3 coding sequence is TGCAGTGCTAAACAGTCAATAGCGGGAGGGCTCGGGCAGTACTTC.

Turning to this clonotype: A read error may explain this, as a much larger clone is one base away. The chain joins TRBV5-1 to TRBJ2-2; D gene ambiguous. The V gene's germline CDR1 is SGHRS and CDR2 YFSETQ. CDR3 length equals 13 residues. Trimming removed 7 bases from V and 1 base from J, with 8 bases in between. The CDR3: CASGWENTGELFF. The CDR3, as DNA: TGCGCCAGCGGTTGGGAGAACACCGGGGAGCTGTTTTTT.

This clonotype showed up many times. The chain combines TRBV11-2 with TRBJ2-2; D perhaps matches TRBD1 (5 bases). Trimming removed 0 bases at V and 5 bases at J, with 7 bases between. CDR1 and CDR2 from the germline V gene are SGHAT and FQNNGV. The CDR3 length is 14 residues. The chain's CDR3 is CASSLDRVTGELFF. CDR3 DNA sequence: TGTGCCAGCAGCTTAGACAGGGTTACCGGGGAGCTGTTTTTT.

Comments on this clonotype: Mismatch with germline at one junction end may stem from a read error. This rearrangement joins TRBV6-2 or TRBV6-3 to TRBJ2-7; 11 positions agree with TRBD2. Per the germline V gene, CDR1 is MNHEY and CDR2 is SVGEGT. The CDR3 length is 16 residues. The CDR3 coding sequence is TGTGCCAGCAGTTACTCGAGTCTAGCGGGAGGTTACGAGAAGTACTTC. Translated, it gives CASSYSSLAGGYEKYF.

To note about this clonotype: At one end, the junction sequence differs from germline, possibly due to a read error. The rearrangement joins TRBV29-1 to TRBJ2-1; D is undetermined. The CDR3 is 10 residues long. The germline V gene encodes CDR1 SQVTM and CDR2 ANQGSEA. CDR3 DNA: TGCAGCGTTGGCGGCAATGAGGAGTTCTTC. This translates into CSVGGNEEFF.

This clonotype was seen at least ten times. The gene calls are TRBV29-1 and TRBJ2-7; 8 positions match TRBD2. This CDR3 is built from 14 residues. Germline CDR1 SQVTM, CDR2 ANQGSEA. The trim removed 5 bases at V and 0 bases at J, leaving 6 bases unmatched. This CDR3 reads CSVKTLADSYEQYF. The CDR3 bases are TGCAGCGTTAAGACACTAGCGGACTCCTACGAGCAGTACTTC.

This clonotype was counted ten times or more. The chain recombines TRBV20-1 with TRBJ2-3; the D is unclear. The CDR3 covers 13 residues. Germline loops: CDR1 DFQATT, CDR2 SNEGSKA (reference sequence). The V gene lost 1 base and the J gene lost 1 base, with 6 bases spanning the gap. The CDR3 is CSARVSGTDTQYF. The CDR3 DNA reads TGCAGTGCTAGAGTCTCAGGCACAGATACGCAGTATTTT.

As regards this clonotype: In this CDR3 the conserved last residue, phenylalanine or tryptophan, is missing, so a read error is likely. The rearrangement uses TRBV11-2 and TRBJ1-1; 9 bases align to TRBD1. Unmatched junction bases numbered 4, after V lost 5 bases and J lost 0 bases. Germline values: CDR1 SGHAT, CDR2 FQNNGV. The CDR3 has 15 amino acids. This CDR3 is CASSARQGVNTEAFS. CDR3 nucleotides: TGTGCCAGCAGCGCCCGACAGGGGGTGAACACTGAAGCTTTCTCT.

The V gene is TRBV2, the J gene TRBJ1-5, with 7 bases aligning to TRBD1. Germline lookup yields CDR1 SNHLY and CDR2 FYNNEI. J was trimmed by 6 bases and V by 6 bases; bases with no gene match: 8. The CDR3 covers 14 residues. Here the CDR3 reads CASSQDRAGQPQHF. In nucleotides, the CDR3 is TGTGCCAGCAGCCAAGACAGGGCCGGTCAGCCCCAGCATTTT.

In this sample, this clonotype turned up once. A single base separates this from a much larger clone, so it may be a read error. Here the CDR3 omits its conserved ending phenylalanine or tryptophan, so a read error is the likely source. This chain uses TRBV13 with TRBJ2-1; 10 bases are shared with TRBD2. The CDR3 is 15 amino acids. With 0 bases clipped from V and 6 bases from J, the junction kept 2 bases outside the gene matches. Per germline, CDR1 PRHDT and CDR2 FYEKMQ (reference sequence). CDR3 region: CASSLGSSGSNEQFS. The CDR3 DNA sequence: TGTGCCAGCAGCTTAGGGTCTAGCGGGAGCAATGAGCAGTTCTCC.

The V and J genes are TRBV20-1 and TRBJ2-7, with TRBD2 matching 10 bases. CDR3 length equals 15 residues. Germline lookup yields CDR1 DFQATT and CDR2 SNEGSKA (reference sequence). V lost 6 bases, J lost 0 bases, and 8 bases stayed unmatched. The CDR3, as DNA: TGCAGTGCCGTAGCGGGAGGATACCCCTCCTACGAGCAGTACTTC. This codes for CSAVAGGYPSYEQYF.

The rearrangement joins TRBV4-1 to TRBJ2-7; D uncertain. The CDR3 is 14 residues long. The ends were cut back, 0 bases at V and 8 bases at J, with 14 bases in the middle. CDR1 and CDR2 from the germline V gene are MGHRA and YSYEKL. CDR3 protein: CASSQDVQSLKQYV. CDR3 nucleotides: TGCGCCAGCAGCCAAGATGTACAGTCCCTAAAGCAGTACGTC.

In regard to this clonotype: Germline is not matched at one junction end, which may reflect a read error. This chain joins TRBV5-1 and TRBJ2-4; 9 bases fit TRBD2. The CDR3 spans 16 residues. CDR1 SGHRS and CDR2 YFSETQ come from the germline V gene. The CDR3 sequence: CASSLGAGGAKNTQYF. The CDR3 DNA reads TGCGCCAGCAGCTTGGGGGCGGGAGGGGCCAAAAACACTCAGTACTTC.

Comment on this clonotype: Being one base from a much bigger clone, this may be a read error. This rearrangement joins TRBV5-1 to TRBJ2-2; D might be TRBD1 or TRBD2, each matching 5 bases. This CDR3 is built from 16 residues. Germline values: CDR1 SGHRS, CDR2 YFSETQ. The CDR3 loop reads CSSSFLVRGVTGELFF. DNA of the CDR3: TGCTCCAGCAGCTTCTTAGTACGAGGGGTCACCGGGGAGCTGTTTTTT.

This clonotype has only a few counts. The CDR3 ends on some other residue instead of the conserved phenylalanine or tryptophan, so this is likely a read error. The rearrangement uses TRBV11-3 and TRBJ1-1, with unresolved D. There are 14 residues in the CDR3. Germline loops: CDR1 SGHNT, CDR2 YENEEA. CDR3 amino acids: CASSLVLLGTEAFL. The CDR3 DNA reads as TGTGCCAGTAGCTTAGTATTGCTTGGCACTGAAGCTTTCCTT.

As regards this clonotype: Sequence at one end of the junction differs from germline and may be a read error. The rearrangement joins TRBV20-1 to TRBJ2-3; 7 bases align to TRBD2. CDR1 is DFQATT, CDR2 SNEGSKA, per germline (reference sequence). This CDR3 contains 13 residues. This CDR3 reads CSARGLKVNTQDF. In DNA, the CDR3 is TGCAGTGCTAGGGGACTAAAAGTAAATACGCAGGATTTT.

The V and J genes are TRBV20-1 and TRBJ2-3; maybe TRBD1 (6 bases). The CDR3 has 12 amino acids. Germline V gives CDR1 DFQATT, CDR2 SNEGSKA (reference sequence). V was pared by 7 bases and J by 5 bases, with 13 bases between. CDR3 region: CSVQGLGDTQYF. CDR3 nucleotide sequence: TGCAGTGTACAGGGTTTGGGAGATACGCAGTATTTT.

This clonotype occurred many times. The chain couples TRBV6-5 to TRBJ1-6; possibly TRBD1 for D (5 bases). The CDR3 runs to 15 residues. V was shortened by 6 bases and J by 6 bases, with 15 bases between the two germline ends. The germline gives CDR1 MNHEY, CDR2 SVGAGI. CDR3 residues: CASRVPGLSNSPLHF. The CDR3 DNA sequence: TGTGCCAGCAGAGTACCGGGACTAAGTAATTCACCCCTCCACTTT.

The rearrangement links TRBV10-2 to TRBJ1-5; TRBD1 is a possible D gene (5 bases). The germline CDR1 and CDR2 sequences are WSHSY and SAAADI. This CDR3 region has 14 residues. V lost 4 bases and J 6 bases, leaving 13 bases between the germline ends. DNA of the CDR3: TGCGCCAGCAGTGTGACTGGGGGGAGTCAGCCCCAGCATTTT. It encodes CASSVTGGSQPQHF.